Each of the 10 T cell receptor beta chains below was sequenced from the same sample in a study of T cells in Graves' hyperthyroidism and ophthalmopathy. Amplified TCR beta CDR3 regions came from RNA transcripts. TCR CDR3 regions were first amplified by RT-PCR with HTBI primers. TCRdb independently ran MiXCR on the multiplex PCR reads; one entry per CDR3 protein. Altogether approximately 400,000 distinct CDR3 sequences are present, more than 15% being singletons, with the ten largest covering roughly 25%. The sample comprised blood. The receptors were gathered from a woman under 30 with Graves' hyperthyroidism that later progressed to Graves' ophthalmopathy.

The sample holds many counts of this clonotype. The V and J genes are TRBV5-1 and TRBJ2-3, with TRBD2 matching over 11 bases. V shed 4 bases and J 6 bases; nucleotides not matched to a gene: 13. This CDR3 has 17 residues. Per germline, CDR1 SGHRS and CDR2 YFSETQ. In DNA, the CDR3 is TGCGCCAGCAGCGGGCTAGCGGGAGGCGGGGATGTCGATACGCAGTATTTT. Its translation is CASSGLAGGGDVDTQYF. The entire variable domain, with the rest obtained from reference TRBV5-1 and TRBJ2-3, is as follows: KAGVTQTPRYLIKTRGQQVTLSCSPISGHRSVSWYQQTPGQGLQFLFEYFSETQRNKGNFPGRFSGRQFSNSRSEMNVSTLELGDSALYLCASSGLAGGGDVDTQYFGPGTRLTVL.

The CDR3 coding sequence is TGTGCCAGCTCACCAGCTGGGGGGGAAGCTATCGGCTACACCTTC. As protein: CASSPAGGEAIGYTF. The chain employs TRBV18 and TRBJ1-2; tentatively, D is TRBD1 (5 bases). Germline V gene sequence: CDR1 KGHSH, CDR2 LQKENI. V lost 2 bases, J lost 8 bases, and 18 bases lay in between. This CDR3 region has 15 residues.

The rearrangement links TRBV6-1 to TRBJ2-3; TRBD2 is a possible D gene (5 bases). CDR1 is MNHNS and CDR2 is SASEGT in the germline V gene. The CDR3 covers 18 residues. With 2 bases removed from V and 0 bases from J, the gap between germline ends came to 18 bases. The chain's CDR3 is CASSEFEVSRVSTDTQYF. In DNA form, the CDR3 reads TGTGCCAGCAGTGAATTTGAGGTTTCGCGGGTTAGCACAGATACGCAGTATTTT.

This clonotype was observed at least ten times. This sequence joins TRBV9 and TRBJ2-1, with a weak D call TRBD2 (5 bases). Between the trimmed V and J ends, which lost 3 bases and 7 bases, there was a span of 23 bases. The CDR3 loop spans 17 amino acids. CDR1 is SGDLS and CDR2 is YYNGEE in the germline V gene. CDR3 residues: CASSDPLRGGSGNEQFF. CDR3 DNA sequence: TGTGCCAGCAGCGACCCCCTCCGAGGCGGGTCTGGTAATGAGCAGTTCTTC.

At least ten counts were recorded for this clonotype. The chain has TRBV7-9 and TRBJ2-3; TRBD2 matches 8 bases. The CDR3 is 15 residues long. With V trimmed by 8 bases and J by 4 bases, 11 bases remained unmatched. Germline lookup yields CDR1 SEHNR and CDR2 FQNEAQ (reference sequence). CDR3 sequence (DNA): TGTGCCAGCCGGGGGGGGAACAGGGTCGCAGATACGCAGTATTTT. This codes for CASRGGNRVADTQYF.

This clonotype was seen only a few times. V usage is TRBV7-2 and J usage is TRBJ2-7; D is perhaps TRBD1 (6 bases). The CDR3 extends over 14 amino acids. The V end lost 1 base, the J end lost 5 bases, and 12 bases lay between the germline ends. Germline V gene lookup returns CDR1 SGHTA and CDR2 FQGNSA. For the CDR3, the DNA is TGTGCCAGCAGCTTAGTGTACAGGGAACACGAGCAGTACTTC. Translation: CASSLVYREHEQYF.

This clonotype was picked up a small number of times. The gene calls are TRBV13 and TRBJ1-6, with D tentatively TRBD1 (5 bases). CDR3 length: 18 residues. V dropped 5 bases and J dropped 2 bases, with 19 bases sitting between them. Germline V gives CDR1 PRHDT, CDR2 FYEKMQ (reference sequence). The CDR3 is CASSRMTGQGPYNSPLHF. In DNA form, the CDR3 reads TGTGCCAGCAGCCGAATGACCGGGCAGGGTCCCTATAATTCACCCCTCCACTTT.

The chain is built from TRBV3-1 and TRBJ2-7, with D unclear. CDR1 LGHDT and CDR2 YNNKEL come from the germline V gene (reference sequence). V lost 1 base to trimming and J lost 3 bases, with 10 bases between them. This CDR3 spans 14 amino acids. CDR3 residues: CASSQVPQRYEQYF. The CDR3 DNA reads TGTGCCAGCAGCCAAGTACCACAACGCTACGAGCAGTACTTC.

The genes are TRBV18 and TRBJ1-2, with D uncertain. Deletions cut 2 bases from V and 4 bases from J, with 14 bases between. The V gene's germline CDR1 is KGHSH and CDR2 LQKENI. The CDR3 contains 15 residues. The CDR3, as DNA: TGTGCCAGCTCACCAATAGAACAGCCCTCCTATGGCTACACCTTC. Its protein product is CASSPIEQPSYGYTF.

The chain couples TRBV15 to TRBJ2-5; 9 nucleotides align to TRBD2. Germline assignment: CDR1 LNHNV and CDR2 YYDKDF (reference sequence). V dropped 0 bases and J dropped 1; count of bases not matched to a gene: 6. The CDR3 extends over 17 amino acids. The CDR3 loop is CATSRDRELAGQETQYF. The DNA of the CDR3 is TGTGCCACCAGCAGAGATCGCGAACTAGCGGGCCAAGAGACCCAGTACTTC.